This TCR beta chain was identified during a study of cytomegalovirus exposure and HLA in healthy donors. TCRdb keeps only in-frame clones here, not all; method: immunoSEQ multiplex PCR. The table includes hundreds of thousands of clones, roughly 85% detected once. The germline CDR1 and CDR2 sequences are SNHLY and FYNNEI. The CDR3 runs to 15 residues. J lost 6 bases, V lost 3 bases, and 7 bases had no gene match. The chain combines TRBV2 with TRBJ2-2; 7 bases are a match to TRBD1. The sequenced sample consisted of PBMCs. The receptor comes from a woman between 18 and 30 years old in good health and CMV-seronegative. CDR3 residues: CASSDRDSSSGELFF. The CDR3 DNA reads TGTGCCAGCAGTGACCGGGACAGCTCCTCCGGGGAGCTGTTTTTT.